This entry lists 10 T cell receptor beta chains sequenced from one sample in a study of T cell changes during pregnancy in multiple sclerosis. The method was immunoSEQ multiplex PCR; TCRdb's version includes in-frame clones alone and lacks a portion of them. The repertoire holds roughly 70,000 clones, approximately 86% seen once, with about 3.5% in the top ten. This specimen was peripheral blood, taken before pregnancy. The receptors shown here come from a female donor with multiple sclerosis, enrolled in a pregnancy study.

This clone has only one observation. The chain couples TRBV7-2 to TRBJ1-4, with D uncertain. The germline V and J ends were trimmed by 4 bases and 3 bases, with 9 bases remaining between them. The CDR3 contains 14 residues. Germline-derived CDR1 and CDR2 are SGHTA and FQGNSA. The CDR3 DNA sequence: TGTGCCAGCAGCTCCCGGGAGTCTAATGAAAAACTGTTTTTT. Translated: CASSSRESNEKLFF.

The V and J genes are TRBV7-9 and TRBJ1-1, with unresolved D. The CDR3 contains 14 residues. CDR1 and CDR2 (germline): SEHNR, FQNEAQ (reference sequence). Trimming removed 5 bases from V and 4 bases from J, with 14 bases in between. In DNA form, the CDR3 reads TGTGCCAGCAGCCCACCCGAGAGGGTCACTGAAGCTTTCTTT. This gives the protein CASSPPERVTEAFF.

The rearrangement joins TRBV9 to TRBJ1-3; tentative D call: TRBD1 (5 bases). The length of the CDR3 is 17 residues. V was trimmed by 0 bases and J by 0 bases, leaving 13 bases between them. Germline-derived CDR1 and CDR2 are SGDLS and YYNGEE. This CDR3 is CASSVGGRQSSGNTIYF. The DNA for the CDR3 is TGTGCCAGCAGCGTAGGGGGCAGACAGAGCTCTGGAAACACCATATATTTT.

This chain links TRBV5-6 with TRBJ1-4; D ambiguous. The CDR3 runs 14 residues. V shed 4 bases and J shed 3 bases, with 10 bases lying between them. Germline values: CDR1 SGHDT, CDR2 YYEEEE. CDR3 in amino acids: CASSPYWSNEKLFF. CDR3 in DNA: TGTGCCAGCAGCCCTTACTGGTCTAATGAAAAACTGTTTTTT.

This rearrangement joins TRBV29-1 to TRBJ1-1; 8 nucleotides align to TRBD1. The CDR3 runs 15 residues. J was trimmed by 0 bases and V by 3 bases; bases with no gene match: 6. CDR1 and CDR2 from the germline V gene are SQVTM and ANQGSEA. The DNA of the CDR3 is TGCAGCGTTGAGGGGGAGACAGGGGTGAACACTGAAGCTTTCTTT. Amino acid sequence: CSVEGETGVNTEAFF.

V and J are TRBV10-1 and TRBJ2-7; D possibly corresponds to TRBD2 (6 bases). This CDR3 is built from 13 residues. Trimming pared 5 bases from V and 1 base from J, leaving 9 bases between. The germline CDR1 and CDR2 sequences are WNHNN and SYGVQD (reference sequence). The CDR3 here is CASSPGRSYEQYF. Here the CDR3 DNA reads TGCGCCAGCAGTCCCGGGAGATCCTACGAGCAGTACTTC.

V gene TRBV19 combines with J gene TRBJ1-5; TRBD1 is a possible D gene (5 bases). The CDR3 is 13 residues long. In germline, CDR1 is LNHDA, CDR2 SQIVND (reference sequence). V shed 6 bases and J shed 4 bases, with 10 bases lying between them. CDR3 DNA sequence: TGTGCCAGTAGGGCGGGGGGGAATCAGCCCCAGCATTTT. Its translation: CASRAGGNQPQHF.

The chain is built from TRBV9 and TRBJ2-7, with unresolved D. This CDR3 has 12 amino acids. From germline, CDR1 is SGDLS and CDR2 YYNGEE. Trimming removed 0 bases at V and 7 bases at J, with 8 bases between. The CDR3 bases are TGTGCCAGCAGCGTAGCTGGTGAGGAGCAGTACTTC. It is translated as CASSVAGEEQYF.

The J gene is TRBJ1-1, the V gene TRBV29-1, with D unresolved. The CDR3 contains 13 residues. The germline gives CDR1 SQVTM, CDR2 ANQGSEA. V lost 6 bases to trimming and J lost 0 bases, with 11 bases between them. The chain's CDR3 is CSVHRKMNTEAFF. The CDR3 region has the DNA TGCAGCGTACACAGAAAGATGAACACTGAAGCTTTCTTT.

The chain recombines TRBV5-1 with TRBJ1-2, with D maybe TRBD1 (5 bases). The germline V gene encodes CDR1 SGHRS and CDR2 YFSETQ. V lost 7 bases and J lost 1, with 8 bases in between. The CDR3 has 12 amino acids. The CDR3 region is CASRQLNYGYTF. The CDR3 DNA sequence: TGCGCCAGCCGACAGCTTAACTATGGCTACACCTTC. Complete variable domain (other parts from reference TRBV5-1 and TRBJ1-2): KAGVTQTPRYLIKTRGQQVTLSCSPISGHRSVSWYQQTPGQGLQFLFEYFSETQRNKGNFPGRFSGRQFSNSRSEMNVSTLELGDSALYLCASRQLNYGYTFGSGTRLTVV.